Listed below are T cell receptor beta chains from one sample, sequenced in a study of identical twins. Via MiXCR, TCRdb re-called the 5' RACE reads, giving one row per CDR3 protein. In the table there are hundreds of thousands of distinct CDR3 sequences, approximately 20% of which are singletons. This sample also appeared in a second study, on yellow fever vaccine responses in identical twins.

The sample consisted of CD4+ T cells sorted from blood. These receptors were obtained from a woman under 30 in good health. CDR3s include the opening cysteine and the closing phenylalanine or tryptophan. The D gene is left open where the match is weak. The size of a clone is reported for some rows only, either as once, few or many, or as a class for expanded clones.

v_call: TRBV4-1
clone_size: .
j_call: TRBJ2-2
d_call: TRBD2
cdr3_aa: CASSQFEREGTGELFF
cdr3_nt: TGCGCCAGCAGCCAATTTGAGCGGGAGGGGACCGGGGAGCTGTTTTTT

v_call: TRBV5-1
clone_size: few
j_call: TRBJ2-5
d_call: TRBD1
cdr3_aa: CASSLGGTGSVETQYF
cdr3_nt: TGCGCCAGCAGCTTGGGCGGGACAGGGAGCGTCGAGACCCAGTACTTC

v_call: TRBV2
clone_size: once
j_call: TRBJ2-5
d_call: .
cdr3_aa: CASSGGGEETQYF
cdr3_nt: TGTGCCAGCAGTGGCGGTGGCGAAGAGACCCAGTACTTC

v_call: TRBV20-1
clone_size: .
j_call: TRBJ2-5
d_call: .
cdr3_aa: CSASIRGGGETQYF
cdr3_nt: TGCAGTGCTAGTATTCGCGGGGGCGGTGAGACCCAGTACTTC

v_call: TRBV7-9
clone_size: few
j_call: TRBJ2-5
d_call: .
cdr3_aa: CASSLWTGREETQYF
cdr3_nt: TGTGCCAGCAGCCTCTGGACAGGACGGGAGGAGACCCAGTACTTC

v_call: TRBV28
clone_size: .
j_call: TRBJ2-7
d_call: .
cdr3_aa: CASSLYGQGTTQEQYF
cdr3_nt: TGTGCCAGCAGTTTATATGGCCAGGGCACGACTCAAGAGCAGTACTTC

v_call: TRBV6-2/TRBV6-3
clone_size: .
j_call: TRBJ2-6
d_call: .
cdr3_aa: CATARDSGSGANVLTF
cdr3_nt: TGTGCCACCGCTCGGGACTCCGGCTCTGGGGCCAACGTCCTGACTTTC

v_call: TRBV4-1
clone_size: few
j_call: TRBJ2-4
d_call: .
cdr3_aa: CASSQSSPAIRADLAKNIQYF
cdr3_nt: TGCGCCAGCAGCCAATCTAGCCCGGCCATAAGGGCAGACCTAGCCAAAAACATTCAGTACTTC

v_call: TRBV20-1
clone_size: once
j_call: TRBJ1-3
d_call: .
cdr3_aa: CSARESRGFSGNTIYF
cdr3_nt: TGCAGTGCTAGAGAGTCCAGGGGATTCTCTGGAAACACCATATATTTT

v_call: TRBV12-3/TRBV12-4
clone_size: .
j_call: TRBJ2-7
d_call: TRBD2
cdr3_aa: CASSNSGRTYEQYF
cdr3_nt: TGTGCCAGCAGCAATAGCGGGAGGACCTACGAGCAGTACTTC

v_call: TRBV12-3/TRBV12-4
clone_size: few
j_call: TRBJ2-1
d_call: TRBD2
cdr3_aa: CASSFGGLAGGPRYNEQFF
cdr3_nt: TGTGCCAGCAGTTTTGGGGGACTAGCGGGAGGGCCCCGATACAATGAGCAGTTCTTC

v_call: TRBV7-8
clone_size: few
j_call: TRBJ2-7
d_call: .
cdr3_aa: CASSLQVASYEQYF
cdr3_nt: TGTGCCAGCAGCTTACAGGTAGCTTCCTACGAGCAGTACTTC

v_call: TRBV27
clone_size: .
j_call: TRBJ2-1
d_call: TRBD2
cdr3_aa: CASSSILAGASNEQFF
cdr3_nt: TGTGCCAGCAGTTCAATCCTAGCGGGAGCGTCCAATGAGCAGTTCTTC

v_call: TRBV5-1
clone_size: many
j_call: TRBJ2-7
d_call: .
cdr3_aa: CASSLVGDPARYEQYF
cdr3_nt: TGCGCCAGCAGCTTGGTAGGGGACCCCGCCCGTTACGAGCAGTACTTC

v_call: TRBV11-2
clone_size: .
j_call: TRBJ2-5
d_call: .
cdr3_aa: CASRFGGWFQETQYF
cdr3_nt: TGTGCCAGCAGATTCGGCGGCTGGTTCCAAGAGACCCAGTACTTC

v_call: TRBV27
clone_size: .
j_call: TRBJ1-1
d_call: .
cdr3_aa: CASSLFGGGNTEAFF
cdr3_nt: TGTGCCAGCAGTTTATTTGGGGGAGGGAACACTGAAGCTTTCTTT

v_call: TRBV5-1
clone_size: few
j_call: TRBJ1-6
d_call: .
cdr3_aa: CASSQPAGNSPLHF
cdr3_nt: TGCGCCAGCAGCCAACCAGCGGGTAATTCACCCCTCCACTTT

v_call: TRBV10-1
clone_size: .
j_call: TRBJ1-3
d_call: .
cdr3_aa: CASSYDGSSGNTIYF
cdr3_nt: TGCGCCAGCAGCTACGACGGAAGCTCTGGAAACACCATATATTTT

v_call: TRBV3-1
clone_size: .
j_call: TRBJ2-1
d_call: .
cdr3_aa: CASTRGWAYNEQFF
cdr3_nt: TGTGCCAGCACGAGGGGATGGGCCTACAATGAGCAGTTCTTC

v_call: TRBV5-1
clone_size: .
j_call: TRBJ2-1
d_call: TRBD1
cdr3_aa: CASKLTGGDEQFF
cdr3_nt: TGCGCCAGCAAGCTGACAGGGGGAGATGAGCAGTTCTTC

v_call: TRBV19
clone_size: .
j_call: TRBJ2-1
d_call: .
cdr3_aa: CASSIERLYYNEQFF
cdr3_nt: TGTGCCAGTAGTATTGAGCGGTTATACTACAATGAGCAGTTCTTC

v_call: TRBV20-1
clone_size: .
j_call: TRBJ2-1
d_call: TRBD1
cdr3_aa: CSVPPGQGVHEQFF
cdr3_nt: TGCAGTGTCCCTCCGGGACAGGGGGTCCATGAGCAGTTCTTC

v_call: TRBV10-3
clone_size: .
j_call: TRBJ2-3
d_call: .
cdr3_aa: CATGRDNPAASTDTQYF
cdr3_nt: TGTGCCACGGGACGGGACAACCCAGCGGCTAGCACAGATACGCAGTATTTT

v_call: TRBV20-1
clone_size: .
j_call: TRBJ2-3
d_call: TRBD2
cdr3_aa: CSASQREVEDTQYF
cdr3_nt: TGCAGTGCTAGTCAGCGGGAGGTCGAAGATACGCAGTATTTT

v_call: TRBV5-1
clone_size: .
j_call: TRBJ2-3
d_call: .
cdr3_aa: CASSDQGYTDTQYF
cdr3_nt: TGCGCCAGCAGCGATCAGGGCTACACAGATACGCAGTATTTT

v_call: TRBV12-3/TRBV12-4
clone_size: few
j_call: TRBJ2-7
d_call: .
cdr3_aa: CASTMDSPCEQYF
cdr3_nt: TGTGCCAGCACCATGGACAGCCCGTGCGAGCAGTACTTC

v_call: TRBV6-2/TRBV6-3
clone_size: .
j_call: TRBJ2-1
d_call: TRBD1
cdr3_aa: CASSKPGTANNEQFF
cdr3_nt: TGTGCCAGCAGTAAACCCGGGACAGCTAATAATGAGCAGTTCTTC

v_call: TRBV2
clone_size: few
j_call: TRBJ2-6
d_call: .
cdr3_aa: CASRPPIVRGAGANVLTF
cdr3_nt: TGTGCCAGCAGGCCCCCAATTGTGAGGGGAGCTGGGGCCAACGTCCTGACTTTC

v_call: TRBV20-1
clone_size: .
j_call: TRBJ2-1
d_call: .
cdr3_aa: CSVPGSAIHEQFF
cdr3_nt: TGCAGTGTCCCGGGATCAGCAATCCATGAGCAGTTCTTC

v_call: TRBV4-1
clone_size: .
j_call: TRBJ2-4
d_call: .
cdr3_aa: CASSQVQGLAKNIQYF
cdr3_nt: TGCGCCAGCAGCCAAGTACAGGGACTAGCCAAAAACATTCAGTACTTC

v_call: TRBV6-1
clone_size: few
j_call: TRBJ1-1
d_call: TRBD1
cdr3_aa: CASSRSTGAGRAFF
cdr3_nt: TGTGCCAGCAGCCGATCTACAGGGGCGGGAAGGGCTTTCTTT

v_call: TRBV3-1
clone_size: few
j_call: TRBJ2-7
d_call: TRBD2
cdr3_aa: CASSPETSGREQYF
cdr3_nt: TGTGCCAGCAGCCCCGAGACTAGCGGGAGAGAGCAGTACTTC

v_call: TRBV19
clone_size: .
j_call: TRBJ1-1
d_call: .
cdr3_aa: CASSIGRQGRHTEAFF
cdr3_nt: TGTGCCAGTAGTATAGGGCGGCAGGGACGGCACACTGAAGCTTTCTTT

v_call: TRBV7-2
clone_size: few
j_call: TRBJ2-3
d_call: .
cdr3_aa: CASSLITIFGIDTQYF
cdr3_nt: TGTGCCAGCAGCTTAATCACCATTTTTGGGATAGATACGCAGTATTTT

v_call: TRBV11-1
clone_size: .
j_call: TRBJ2-1
d_call: .
cdr3_aa: CASSVHMAGGAASYNEQFF
cdr3_nt: TGTGCCAGCAGCGTCCATATGGCCGGCGGGGCCGCCTCCTACAATGAGCAGTTCTTC

v_call: TRBV3-1
clone_size: few
j_call: TRBJ2-5
d_call: TRBD2
cdr3_aa: CASSRGTSGRPQETQYF
cdr3_nt: TGTGCCAGCAGCCGGGGGACTAGCGGGAGGCCTCAAGAGACCCAGTACTTC

v_call: TRBV20-1
clone_size: .
j_call: TRBJ1-1
d_call: .
cdr3_aa: CSARRSLEAFF
cdr3_nt: TGCAGTGCTAGGAGGTCTCTGGAAGCTTTCTTT

v_call: TRBV9
clone_size: .
j_call: TRBJ2-1
d_call: TRBD2
cdr3_aa: CASSVDLAGIDEQFF
cdr3_nt: TGTGCCAGCAGCGTAGATCTAGCGGGGATCGATGAGCAGTTCTTC

v_call: TRBV25-1
clone_size: .
j_call: TRBJ2-1
d_call: .
cdr3_aa: CASSDLLNEQFF
cdr3_nt: TGTGCCAGCAGTGACCTGCTCAATGAGCAGTTCTTC

v_call: TRBV11-3
clone_size: few
j_call: TRBJ1-2
d_call: .
cdr3_aa: CASSLFGQSYGYTF
cdr3_nt: TGTGCCAGCAGCTTATTTGGCCAGAGCTATGGCTACACCTTC

v_call: TRBV6-1
clone_size: few
j_call: TRBJ2-3
d_call: .
cdr3_aa: CASRPTGSDTQYF
cdr3_nt: TGTGCCAGCAGGCCTACAGGGTCAGATACGCAGTATTTT

v_call: TRBV24-1
clone_size: many
j_call: TRBJ2-1
d_call: TRBD2
cdr3_aa: CATSDPWGGVYNEQFF
cdr3_nt: TGTGCCACCAGTGACCCCTGGGGGGGAGTTTACAATGAGCAGTTCTTC

v_call: TRBV6-1
clone_size: .
j_call: TRBJ2-5
d_call: .
cdr3_aa: CASRDPFRGQETQYF
cdr3_nt: TGTGCCAGCAGGGACCCCTTTCGAGGTCAAGAGACCCAGTACTTC

v_call: TRBV6-4
clone_size: few
j_call: TRBJ2-1
d_call: TRBD2
cdr3_aa: CASSERLAGHEQFF
cdr3_nt: TGTGCCAGCAGTGAGAGACTAGCGGGACATGAGCAGTTCTTC

v_call: TRBV2
clone_size: once
j_call: TRBJ2-3
d_call: .
cdr3_aa: CASSLTESPDTQYF
cdr3_nt: TGTGCCAGCAGTCTTACAGAGTCCCCAGATACGCAGTATTTT

v_call: TRBV5-1
clone_size: few
j_call: TRBJ1-6
d_call: TRBD1
cdr3_aa: CASKGQNNSPLHF
cdr3_nt: TGCGCCAGCAAGGGACAGAATAATTCACCCCTCCACTTT

v_call: TRBV4-2
clone_size: few
j_call: TRBJ2-3
d_call: TRBD1
cdr3_aa: CASSQDGGTGATDTQYF
cdr3_nt: TGTGCCAGCAGCCAAGATGGAGGGACAGGGGCGACAGATACGCAGTATTTT

v_call: TRBV5-1
clone_size: .
j_call: TRBJ2-5
d_call: .
cdr3_aa: CASSKGSGQETQYF
cdr3_nt: TGCGCCAGCAGCAAAGGATCTGGGCAAGAGACCCAGTACTTC

v_call: TRBV12-3/TRBV12-4
clone_size: few
j_call: TRBJ1-1
d_call: TRBD1
cdr3_aa: CASSFSQQGTAFF
cdr3_nt: TGTGCCAGCAGTTTTTCCCAACAGGGGACGGCTTTCTTT

v_call: TRBV12-3/TRBV12-4
clone_size: few
j_call: TRBJ2-2
d_call: .
cdr3_aa: CATKIHDTNTGELFF
cdr3_nt: TGTGCCACTAAGATCCACGATACGAACACCGGGGAGCTGTTTTTT

v_call: TRBV5-1
clone_size: .
j_call: TRBJ2-3
d_call: .
cdr3_aa: CASSLNVGTSTDTQYF
cdr3_nt: TGCGCCAGCAGCTTGAATGTGGGGACTAGCACAGATACGCAGTATTTT

v_call: TRBV24-1
clone_size: .
j_call: TRBJ2-1
d_call: .
cdr3_aa: CATSDPPNYNEQFF
cdr3_nt: TGTGCCACCAGTGATCCCCCAAACTACAATGAGCAGTTCTTC

v_call: TRBV6-4
clone_size: .
j_call: TRBJ2-1
d_call: TRBD2
cdr3_aa: CASRDIAGAYNEQFF
cdr3_nt: TGTGCCAGCAGAGATATAGCGGGGGCCTACAATGAGCAGTTCTTC

v_call: TRBV24-1
clone_size: .
j_call: TRBJ2-1
d_call: .
cdr3_aa: CATSARSGTYNEQFF
cdr3_nt: TGTGCCACCAGTGCACGGTCAGGTACCTACAATGAGCAGTTCTTC

v_call: TRBV5-1
clone_size: .
j_call: TRBJ2-2
d_call: .
cdr3_aa: CASSRTRNWLFF
cdr3_nt: TGCGCCAGCAGCCGGACCCGCAATTGGCTGTTTTTT